A selection of T cell receptor beta chains follows, all from one sample in a study of beta chain features in type 1 diabetes. Libraries were prepared by immunoSEQ multiplex PCR; TCRdb keeps only in-frame clonotypes and omits some of them. The table shows more than 300,000 clones, with about 14% occurring only once. What was sequenced was naive CD4+ T cells from blood. The receptors originated from a woman aged 18-35 years in good health. Both conserved end residues are part of each CDR3. A D gene is named only where the DNA matches it firmly. A row's size may be missing; if present it is once, few, many or a size class.

CAWGDNRQPQHF | TGTGCCTGGGGGGACAATCGTCAGCCCCAGCATTTT | . | TRBJ1-5 | TRBV30 | .
CARAGGQAANEQFF | TGTGCCAGAGCGGGAGGGCAGGCGGCCAATGAGCAGTTCTTC | TRBD2 | TRBJ2-1 | TRBV7-9 | few
CASSEDRVEGYTF | TGTGCCAGCAGTGAGGACAGGGTTGAAGGCTACACCTTC | TRBD1 | TRBJ1-2 | TRBV28 | few
CATSRDLASKTYEQYF | TGTGCCACCAGCAGAGATCTGGCTAGCAAAACCTACGAGCAGTACTTC | . | TRBJ2-7 | TRBV15 | few
CASSGLFVVYEQYF | TGTGCCAGCAGTGGGCTATTCGTTGTCTACGAGCAGTACTTC | . | TRBJ2-7 | TRBV28 | few
CASSLTSGSRGETQYF | TGCGCCAGCAGTCTTACTAGCGGGAGCCGAGGGGAGACCCAGTACTTC | TRBD2 | TRBJ2-5 | TRBV23-1 | .
CASNPTGGSNQPQHF | TGTGCCTCAAACCCGACAGGGGGAAGCAATCAGCCCCAGCATTTT | TRBD1 | TRBJ1-5 | TRBV30 | .
CASSRDRGTFEAFF | TGTGCCAGCTCTCGGGACAGGGGAACGTTTGAAGCTTTCTTT | TRBD1 | TRBJ1-1 | TRBV18 | .
CAWTAGQGRNEQFF | TGTGCCTGGACCGCCGGACAGGGACGCAATGAGCAGTTCTTC | TRBD1 | TRBJ2-1 | TRBV30 | .
CASSRGQVYSGANVLTF | TGTGCCAGTAGTAGGGGACAGGTCTACTCTGGGGCCAACGTCCTGACTTTC | TRBD1 | TRBJ2-6 | TRBV19 | .
CASSLSGLYQETQYF | TGTGCCAGCAGCTTATCGGGACTGTACCAAGAGACCCAGTACTTC | . | TRBJ2-5 | TRBV7-3 | few
CSVARDSEKLFF | TGCAGCGTTGCCAGGGATAGTGAAAAACTGTTTTTT | . | TRBJ1-4 | TRBV29-1 | .
CASSPGQGGRKQYF | TGTGCCAGCAGCCCCGGACAGGGGGGCCGGAAGCAGTACTTC | TRBD1 | TRBJ2-7 | TRBV2 | few
CASSFRGTGANVLTF | TGTGCCAGCAGTTTCAGAGGGACTGGGGCCAACGTCCTGACTTTC | . | TRBJ2-6 | TRBV27 | few
CASSYGVQEPEAFF | TGTGCCAGCAGTTATGGCGTGCAGGAACCTGAAGCTTTCTTT | . | TRBJ1-1 | TRBV6-5 | .
CASSFQRNTIYF | TGTGCCAGCAGCTTCCAGAGGAACACCATATATTTT | . | TRBJ1-3 | TRBV5-6 | few
CASSGLGQGVNQPQHF | TGTGCCAGCAGCGGGTTGGGACAGGGGGTCAATCAGCCCCAGCATTTT | TRBD1 | TRBJ1-5 | TRBV7-2 | few
CSGDRGHNTEAFF | TGCAGCGGTGACAGGGGGCACAACACTGAAGCTTTCTTT | TRBD1 | TRBJ1-1 | TRBV29-1 | .
CSVDLAGVGDTQYF | TGCAGCGTTGACCTAGCGGGCGTAGGAGATACGCAGTATTTT | TRBD2 | TRBJ2-3 | TRBV29-1 | few
CASSLVASGSTTQYF | TGTGCCAGCAGCTTGGTGGCTAGCGGTTCGACGACCCAGTACTTC | TRBD2 | TRBJ2-5 | TRBV5-4 | few
CASSLGTGISNQPQHF | TGTGCCAGCAGCTTGGGAACAGGGATTAGCAATCAGCCCCAGCATTTT | . | TRBJ1-5 | TRBV5-6 | .
CASSSLGGNYEQYF | TGTGCCAGCAGTTCCCTGGGGGGGAACTACGAGCAGTACTTC | TRBD2 | TRBJ2-7 | TRBV27 | .
CASSQAVGPGGDHGPQHF | TGTGCCAGCAGCCAAGCAGTAGGACCAGGGGGCGACCATGGGCCCCAGCATTTT | TRBD1 | TRBJ1-5 | TRBV4-2 | few
CASSLTGFGYTF | TGTGCCAGCAGTTTAACGGGGTTTGGCTACACCTTC | . | TRBJ1-2 | TRBV28 | .
CASSLPPGSGYGYTF | TGTGCCAGCAGCTTACCCCCAGGAAGCGGCTATGGCTACACCTTC | . | TRBJ1-2 | TRBV7-2 | .
CASSLGQGGGYTF | TGTGCCAGCAGCTTAGGACAGGGTGGTGGCTACACCTTC | TRBD1 | TRBJ1-2 | TRBV7-8 | .
CSVGDSTGANVLTF | TGCAGCGTTGGGGACAGTACTGGGGCCAACGTCCTGACTTTC | TRBD1 | TRBJ2-6 | TRBV29-1 | .
CASSSDRGVTEAFF | TGTGCCAGCTCATCCGACCGGGGTGTCACTGAAGCTTTCTTT | . | TRBJ1-1 | TRBV18 | few
CASSLAYRSYEQYF | TGTGCCAGCAGCTTAGCGTACAGATCCTACGAGCAGTACTTC | . | TRBJ2-7 | TRBV7-4 | .
CASSPMGLAGVTGELFF | TGTGCCAGCAGCCCGATGGGACTAGCGGGAGTCACCGGGGAGCTGTTTTTT | TRBD2 | TRBJ2-2 | TRBV7-9 | few
CASMGAAEAKNIQYF | TGTGCCAGCATGGGGGCAGCCGAAGCCAAAAACATTCAGTACTTC | . | TRBJ2-4 | TRBV28 | few
CASSHDPDRTKYF | TGCGCCAGCAGCCACGACCCAGACAGAACCAAGTACTTC | . | TRBJ2-5 | TRBV4-1 | few
CASSSGGVGANVLTF | TGTGCCAGTAGCTCAGGGGGCGTTGGGGCCAACGTCCTGACTTTC | TRBD1 | TRBJ2-6 | TRBV19 | few
CASVEILAGVGTQYF | TGTGCCAGCGTTGAAATCTTAGCGGGAGTGGGGACCCAGTACTTC | TRBD2 | TRBJ2-5 | TRBV7-2 | .
CSAVKRDEQYF | TGCAGTGCGGTAAAGCGGGACGAGCAGTACTTC | . | TRBJ2-7 | TRBV20-1 | few
CASSDRVEKLFF | TGTGCCAGCTCGGACAGGGTCGAAAAACTGTTTTTT | TRBD1 | TRBJ1-4 | TRBV6-5 | .
CASSSGLAGGRPQYF | TGTGCCAGCAGTTCGGGACTAGCGGGAGGAAGACCGCAGTATTTT | TRBD2 | TRBJ2-3 | TRBV27 | .
CASSGGKGAQGETQYF | TGTGCCAGCAGCGGTGGGAAGGGGGCGCAGGGAGAGACCCAGTACTTC | TRBD1 | TRBJ2-5 | TRBV28 | few
CASSRGDSSYNEQFF | TGTGCCAGCAGCCGCGGGGACAGCTCCTACAATGAGCAGTTCTTC | . | TRBJ2-1 | TRBV7-9 | .
CASSSGTAANYGYTF | TGTGCCAGCAGTTCGGGGACAGCAGCTAACTATGGCTACACCTTC | TRBD1 | TRBJ1-2 | TRBV28 | .
CASIITSASNTGELFF | TGTGCCAGCATCATAACTAGCGCATCGAACACCGGGGAGCTGTTTTTT | TRBD2 | TRBJ2-2 | TRBV7-9 | .
CASSRGQAQGYEQYF | TGTGCCAGCAGCAGAGGACAGGCCCAGGGCTACGAGCAGTACTTC | TRBD1 | TRBJ2-7 | TRBV7-9 | .
CASSLSGTVNTEAFF | TGTGCCAGCAGCTTATCCGGGACAGTGAACACTGAAGCTTTCTTT | TRBD1 | TRBJ1-1 | TRBV7-9 | few
CASSLAAGEYGYTF | TGTGCCAGCAGCTTAGCGGCAGGGGAGTATGGCTACACCTTC | . | TRBJ1-2 | TRBV7-9 | .
CASRAVSYNEQFF | TGTGCCAGCAGGGCTGTTTCCTACAATGAGCAGTTCTTC | . | TRBJ2-1 | TRBV25-1 | .
CASSQDQAGEQFF | TGCGCCAGCAGCCAAGATCAAGCCGGTGAGCAGTTCTTC | . | TRBJ2-1 | TRBV4-3 | .
CASSDQVNTEAFF | TGTGCCAGCAGCGATCAGGTGAACACTGAAGCTTTCTTT | . | TRBJ1-1 | TRBV9 | few
CASSVALQQETQYF | TGTGCCAGCAGCGTAGCCTTACAGCAAGAGACCCAGTACTTC | . | TRBJ2-5 | TRBV9 | .
CASSLVWGLGAPEQYF | TGTGCCAGCAGCTTAGTATGGGGGCTGGGAGCGCCTGAGCAGTACTTC | . | TRBJ2-7 | TRBV7-9 | .
CASSFLAGVYEQYF | TGTGCCAGCAGTTTTTTAGCGGGAGTCTACGAGCAGTACTTC | TRBD2 | TRBJ2-7 | TRBV27 | few
CASSVDRGTDTQYF | TGTGCCAGCAGCGTAGACAGGGGAACAGATACGCAGTATTTT | TRBD1 | TRBJ2-3 | TRBV9 | .
CASSLEWADTQYF | TGTGCCAGCAGCTTAGAGTGGGCGGATACGCAGTATTTT | . | TRBJ2-3 | TRBV7-8 | .
CASSSPQGLSSYEQYF | TGTGCCAGCAGCTCTCCGCAGGGTCTGAGCTCCTACGAGCAGTACTTC | . | TRBJ2-7 | TRBV7-9 | .
CASSWSGQTLNYGYTF | TGTGCCAGTAGTTGGTCGGGACAGACGTTAAACTATGGCTACACCTTC | TRBD1 | TRBJ1-2 | TRBV19 | few
CASKFRDTQYF | TGTGCCAGCAAGTTCCGGGATACGCAGTATTTT | . | TRBJ2-3 | TRBV28 | few
CASSLAGVDTGELFF | TGTGCCAGCTCGCTAGCGGGAGTTGACACCGGGGAGCTGTTTTTT | TRBD2 | TRBJ2-2 | TRBV18 | .
CASSAAGGHEQYF | TGTGCCAGCAGCGCAGCAGGGGGCCACGAGCAGTACTTC | TRBD1 | TRBJ2-7 | TRBV9 | .
CSYLDRGVYGYTF | TGCAGCTATTTGGACAGGGGGGTCTATGGCTACACCTTC | TRBD1 | TRBJ1-2 | TRBV29-1 | .